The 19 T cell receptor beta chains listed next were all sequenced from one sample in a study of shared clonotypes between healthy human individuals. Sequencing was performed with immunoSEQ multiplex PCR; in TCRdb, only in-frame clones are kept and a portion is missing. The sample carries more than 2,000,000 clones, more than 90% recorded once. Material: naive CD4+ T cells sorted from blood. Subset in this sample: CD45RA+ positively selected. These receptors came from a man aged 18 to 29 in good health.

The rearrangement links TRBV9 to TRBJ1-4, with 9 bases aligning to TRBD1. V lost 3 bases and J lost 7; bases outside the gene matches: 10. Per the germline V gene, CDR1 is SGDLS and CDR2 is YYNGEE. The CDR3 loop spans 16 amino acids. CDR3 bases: TGTGCCAGCAGCGCCACAGGGGGCCATGGCGGTGAAAAACTGTTTTTT. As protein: CASSATGGHGGEKLFF.

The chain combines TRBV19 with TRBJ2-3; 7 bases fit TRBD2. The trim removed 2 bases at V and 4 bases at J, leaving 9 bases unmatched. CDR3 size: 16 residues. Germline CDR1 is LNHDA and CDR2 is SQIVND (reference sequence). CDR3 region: CASSISGGRSPDTQYF. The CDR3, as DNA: TGTGCCAGTAGTATAAGCGGCGGGAGATCACCAGATACGCAGTATTTT.

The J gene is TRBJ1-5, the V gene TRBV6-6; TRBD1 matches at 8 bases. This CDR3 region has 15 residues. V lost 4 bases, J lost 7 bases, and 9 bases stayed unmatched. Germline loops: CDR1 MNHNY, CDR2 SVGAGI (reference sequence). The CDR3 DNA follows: TGTGCCAGCAGTTTATACAGGGGGTTGGGGCAGCCCCAGCATTTT. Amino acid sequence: CASSLYRGLGQPQHF.

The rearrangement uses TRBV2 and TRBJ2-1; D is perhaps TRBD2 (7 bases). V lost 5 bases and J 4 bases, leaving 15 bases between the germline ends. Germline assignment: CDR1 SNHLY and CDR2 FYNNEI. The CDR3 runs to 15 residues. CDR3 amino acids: CASSTVRGGYNEQFF. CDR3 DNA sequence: TGTGCCAGCAGTACCGTAAGGGGGGGATACAATGAGCAGTTCTTC.

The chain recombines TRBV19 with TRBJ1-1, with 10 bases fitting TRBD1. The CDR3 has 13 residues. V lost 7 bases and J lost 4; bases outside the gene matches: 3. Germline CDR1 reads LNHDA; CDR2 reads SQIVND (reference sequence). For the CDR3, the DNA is TGTGCCAGTACGGGACAGGGGTTCACTGAAGCTTTCTTT. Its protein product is CASTGQGFTEAFF.

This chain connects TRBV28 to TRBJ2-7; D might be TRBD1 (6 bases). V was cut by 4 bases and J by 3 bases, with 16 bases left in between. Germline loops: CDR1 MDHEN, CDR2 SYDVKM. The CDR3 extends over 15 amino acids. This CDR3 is CASSSGVETGYEQYF. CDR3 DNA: TGTGCCAGCAGTTCCGGAGTTGAGACAGGCTACGAGCAGTACTTC.

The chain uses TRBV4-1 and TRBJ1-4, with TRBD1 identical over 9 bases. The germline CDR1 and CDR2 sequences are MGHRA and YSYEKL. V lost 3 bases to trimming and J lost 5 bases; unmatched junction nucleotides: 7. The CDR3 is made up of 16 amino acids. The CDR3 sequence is CASSQIGDRGNEKLFF. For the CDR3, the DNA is TGCGCCAGCAGCCAGATTGGAGACAGGGGGAATGAAAAACTGTTTTTT.

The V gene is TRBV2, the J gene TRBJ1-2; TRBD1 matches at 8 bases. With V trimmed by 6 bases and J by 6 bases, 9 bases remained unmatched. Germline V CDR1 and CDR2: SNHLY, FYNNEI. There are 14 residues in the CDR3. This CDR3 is CASRDRAHTNGYTF. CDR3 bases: TGTGCCAGCAGGGACAGGGCTCATACCAATGGCTACACCTTC.

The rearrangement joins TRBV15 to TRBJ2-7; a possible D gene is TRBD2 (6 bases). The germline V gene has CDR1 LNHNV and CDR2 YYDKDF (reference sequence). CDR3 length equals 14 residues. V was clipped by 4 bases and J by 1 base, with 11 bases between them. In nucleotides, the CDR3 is TGTGCCACCAGCAAGGCGGGGTCTTCCTACGAGCAGTACTTC. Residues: CATSKAGSSYEQYF.

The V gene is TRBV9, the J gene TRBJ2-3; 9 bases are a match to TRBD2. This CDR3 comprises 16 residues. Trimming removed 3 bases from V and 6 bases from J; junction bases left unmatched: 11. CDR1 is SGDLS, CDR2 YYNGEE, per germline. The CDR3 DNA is TGTGCCAGCAGCGACCGCCCGGGACTAGCTGGGGATACGCAGTATTTT. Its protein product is CASSDRPGLAGDTQYF.

The CDR3 nucleotides are TGCGCCAGCAGCGAATCAGGACAGGGCACTGAAGCTTTCTTT. Protein: CASSESGQGTEAFF. The chain employs TRBV5-1 and TRBJ1-1, with TRBD1 matching 8 bases. With V trimmed by 4 bases and J by 4 bases, 6 bases remained unmatched. CDR3 length: 14 residues. Germline CDR1 SGHRS, CDR2 YFSETQ.

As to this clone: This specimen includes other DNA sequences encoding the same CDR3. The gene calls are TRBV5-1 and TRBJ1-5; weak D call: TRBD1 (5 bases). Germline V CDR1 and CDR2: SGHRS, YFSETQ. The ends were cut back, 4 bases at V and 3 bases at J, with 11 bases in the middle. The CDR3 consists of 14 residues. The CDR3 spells CASSPDSPNQPQHF. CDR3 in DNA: TGCGCCAGCAGCCCCGACAGCCCCAATCAGCCCCAGCATTTT.

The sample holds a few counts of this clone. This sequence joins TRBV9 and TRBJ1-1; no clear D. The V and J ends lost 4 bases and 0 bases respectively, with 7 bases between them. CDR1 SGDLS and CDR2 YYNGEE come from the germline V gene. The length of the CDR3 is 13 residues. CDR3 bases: TGTGCCAGCAGCTCCCTAATGAACACTGAAGCTTTCTTT. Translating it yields CASSSLMNTEAFF.

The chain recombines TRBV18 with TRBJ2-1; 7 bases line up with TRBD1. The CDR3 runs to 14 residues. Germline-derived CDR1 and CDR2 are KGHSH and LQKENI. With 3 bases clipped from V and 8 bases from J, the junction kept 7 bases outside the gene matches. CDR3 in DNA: TGTGCCAGCTCACCCAGCCGGGACAGCCATGAGCAGTTCTTC. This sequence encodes CASSPSRDSHEQFF.

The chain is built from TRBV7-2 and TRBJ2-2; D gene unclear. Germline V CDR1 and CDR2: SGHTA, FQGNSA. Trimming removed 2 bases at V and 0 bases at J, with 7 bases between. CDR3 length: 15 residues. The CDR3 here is CASSLRTTNTGELFF. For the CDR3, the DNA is TGTGCCAGCAGCTTACGGACCACGAACACCGGGGAGCTGTTTTTT.

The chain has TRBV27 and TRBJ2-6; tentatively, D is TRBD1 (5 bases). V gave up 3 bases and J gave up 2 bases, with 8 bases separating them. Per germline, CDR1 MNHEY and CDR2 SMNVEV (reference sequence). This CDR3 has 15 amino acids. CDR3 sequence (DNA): TGTGCCAGCAGTTTTGAAGGGGCTGGGGCCAACGTCCTGACTTTC. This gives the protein CASSFEGAGANVLTF.

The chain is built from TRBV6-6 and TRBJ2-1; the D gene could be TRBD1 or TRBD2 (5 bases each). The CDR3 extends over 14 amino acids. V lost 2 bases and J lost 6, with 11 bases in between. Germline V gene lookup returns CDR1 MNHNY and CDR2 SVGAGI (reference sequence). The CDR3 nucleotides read TGTGCCAGCAGTTACGGGGGAGTGGCCAATGAGCAGTTCTTC. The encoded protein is CASSYGGVANEQFF.

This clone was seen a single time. The CDR3, as DNA: TGTGCCAGCAGGAGGGACAGGGGCTCCTCATCCTACGAGCAGTACTTC. It codes for CASRRDRGSSSYEQYF. The chain uses TRBV27 and TRBJ2-7; TRBD1 matches at 10 bases. CDR3 length: 16 residues. V lost 6 bases and J lost 1; bases outside the gene matches: 9. Germline loops: CDR1 MNHEY, CDR2 SMNVEV (reference sequence).

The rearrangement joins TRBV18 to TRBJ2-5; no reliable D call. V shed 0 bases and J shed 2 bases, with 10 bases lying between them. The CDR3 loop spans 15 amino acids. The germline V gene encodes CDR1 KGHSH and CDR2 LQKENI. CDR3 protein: CASSPPVVLQETQYF. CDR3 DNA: TGTGCCAGCTCACCACCGGTGGTACTTCAAGAGACCCAGTACTTC.